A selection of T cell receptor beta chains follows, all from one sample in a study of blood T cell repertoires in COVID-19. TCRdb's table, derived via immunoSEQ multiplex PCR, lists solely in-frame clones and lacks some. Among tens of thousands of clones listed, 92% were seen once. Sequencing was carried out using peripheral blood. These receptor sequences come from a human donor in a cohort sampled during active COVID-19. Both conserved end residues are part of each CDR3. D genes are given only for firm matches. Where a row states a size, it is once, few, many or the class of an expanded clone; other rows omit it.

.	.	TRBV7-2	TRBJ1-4	TGTGCCAGCACCTCCCGAGGGGGGGGAATAAATGAAAAACTGTTTTTT	CASTSRGGGINEKLFF
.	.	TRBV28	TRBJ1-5	TGTGCCAGCACCCTAACGGGCGGGGGCAATCAGCCCCAGCATTTT	CASTLTGGGNQPQHF
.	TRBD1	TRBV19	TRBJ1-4	TGTGCCAGTAGTGGGACAGGGGGCGAAAAACTGTTTTTT	CASSGTGGEKLFF
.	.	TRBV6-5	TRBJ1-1	TGTGCCAGCAGTTACTCTGGCAATAAGGCTTTCTTT	CASSYSGNKAFF
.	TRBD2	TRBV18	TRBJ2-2	TGTGCCAGCTCACCCTCAAGCGGGGCCACCGGGGAGCTGTTTTTT	CASSPSSGATGELFF
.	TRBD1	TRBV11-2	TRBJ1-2	TGTGCCAGCAGCTTAGTTAGACAGGGCTATGGCTACACCTTC	CASSLVRQGYGYTF
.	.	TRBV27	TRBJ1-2	TGTGCCAGCAGTCCAACCCGATGGGAGGGCTACACCTTC	CASSPTRWEGYTF
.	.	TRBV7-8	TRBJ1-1	TGTGCCAGCAGTCCTACAGTCGGCACTGAAGCTTTCTTT	CASSPTVGTEAFF
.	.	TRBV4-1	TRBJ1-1	TGCGCCAGCAGCCAAGAACTGTGGGGCTTGAACACTGAAGCTTTCTTT	CASSQELWGLNTEAFF
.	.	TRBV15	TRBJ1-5	TGTGCCACCAGCCCTAACTATAGCAATCAGCCCCAGCATTTT	CATSPNYSNQPQHF
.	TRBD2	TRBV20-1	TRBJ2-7	TGCAGTGCTAGTGGGACTAGCCAAACCTACGAGCAGTACTTC	CSASGTSQTYEQYF
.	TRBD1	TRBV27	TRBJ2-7	TGTGCCAGCAGGAGCAGCGGGACAGGGTCCTTCTACGAGCAGTACTTC	CASRSSGTGSFYEQYF
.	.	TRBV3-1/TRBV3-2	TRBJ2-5	TGTGCCAGCAGCGAAGGAGGCGTGCTCGGAGAGACCCAGTACTTC	CASSEGGVLGETQYF
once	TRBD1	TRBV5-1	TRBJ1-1	TGCGCCAGCAGCTTGCTTGACAGGGTATCTACTGAAGCTTTCTTT	CASSLLDRVSTEAFF
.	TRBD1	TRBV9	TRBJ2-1	TGTGCCAGCAGCGCCGGACAGGGCAATGAGCAGTTCTTC	CASSAGQGNEQFF
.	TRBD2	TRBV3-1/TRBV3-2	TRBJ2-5	TGTGCCAGCAGCCCCAGGGGAGCGGGGGCTGAGACCCAGTACTTC	CASSPRGAGAETQYF
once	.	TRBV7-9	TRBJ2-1	TGTGCCAGCAGCCAGATCGCGGACAAGTTCTTC	CASSQIADKFF
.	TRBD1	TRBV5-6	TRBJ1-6	TGTGCCAGCACAAGGGGACAGGGCTATTCACCCCTCCACTTT	CASTRGQGYSPLHF
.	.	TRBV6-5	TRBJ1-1	TGTGCCAGCAAGCGAGGGGACGCCGGGGGCACTGAAGCTTTCTTT	CASKRGDAGGTEAFF
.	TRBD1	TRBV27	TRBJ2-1	TGTGCCAGCAGTAGCAGGGACAGGGGTGAGTTCTTC	CASSSRDRGEFF
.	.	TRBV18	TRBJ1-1	TGTGCCAGCTCACGGGCCCAGGGAAGTACTGAAGCTTTCTTT	CASSRAQGSTEAFF
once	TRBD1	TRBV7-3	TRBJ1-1	TGTGCCAGCAGCTTAAACCCTGGGGACAGGACTGAAGCTTTCTTT	CASSLNPGDRTEAFF
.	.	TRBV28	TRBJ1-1	TGTGCCAGCTTAACGGGATCCCGAGATGCTGAAGCTTTCTTT	CASLTGSRDAEAFF
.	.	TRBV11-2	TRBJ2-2	TGTGCCAGCAGGGGCTGGCAGGACACCGGGGAGCTGTTTTTT	CASRGWQDTGELFF
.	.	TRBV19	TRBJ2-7	TGTGCCAGTAGTAGACGGGGGTCCTACGAGCAGTACTTC	CASSRRGSYEQYF
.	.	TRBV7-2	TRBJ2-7	TGTGCCAGCAGCTATCAACTAGTATCCTACGAGCAGTACTTC	CASSYQLVSYEQYF
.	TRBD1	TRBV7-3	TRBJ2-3	TGTGCCAGCAGCGACGGGACAGGGGGGGTCCAGGATACGCAGTATTTT	CASSDGTGGVQDTQYF
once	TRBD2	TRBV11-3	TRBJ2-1	TGTGCCAGCAGCTTCGGCTACGGGGGGGGTTACAATGAGCAGTTCTTC	CASSFGYGGGYNEQFF
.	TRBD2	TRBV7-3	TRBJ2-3	TGTGCCAGCAGCCAGGGACTAGCGGGAGGCCGTGGCACAGATACGCAGTATTTT	CASSQGLAGGRGTDTQYF
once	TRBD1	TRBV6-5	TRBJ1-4	TGTGCCAGCAGCGTGACAGGGGATGGTGAAAAACTGTTTTTT	CASSVTGDGEKLFF
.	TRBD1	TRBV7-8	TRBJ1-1	TGTGCCAGCAGCCCGGGACAGGGGATCTCCACTGAAGCTTTCTTT	CASSPGQGISTEAFF
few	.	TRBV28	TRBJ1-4	TGTGCCAGCACACCCCCCGGAGGGCGGGGAACTAATGAAAAACTGTTTTTT	CASTPPGGRGTNEKLFF
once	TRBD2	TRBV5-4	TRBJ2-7	TGTGCCAGCAGCTCGACTAGCGGGGGCCCATACGAGCAGTACTTC	CASSSTSGGPYEQYF
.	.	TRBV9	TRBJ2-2	TGTGCCAGCAGCGTAGTAGGCCGGGGAGCGGCCGGGGAGCTGTTTTTT	CASSVVGRGAAGELFF
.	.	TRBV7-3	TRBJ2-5	TGTGCCAGCAGCCAGGGGCCGCGGGAGACCCAGTACTTC	CASSQGPRETQYF
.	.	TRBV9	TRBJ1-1	TGTGCCAGCAGCGTAGCTTGGGAGGGGGTAGCTTTCTTT	CASSVAWEGVAFF
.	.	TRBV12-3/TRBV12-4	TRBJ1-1	TGTGCCAGCAGGGAGGGTCCATTTGAAGCTTTCTTT	CASREGPFEAFF
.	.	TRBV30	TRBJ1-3	TGTGCCTGGAGTGTAAACAGGTACATCCGTCAACGAAGAAACACCATATATTTT	CAWSVNRYIRQRRNTIYF
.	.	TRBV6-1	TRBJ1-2	TGTGCCAGCAGTGAAGGACCTACAGAATATGGCTACACCTTC	CASSEGPTEYGYTF
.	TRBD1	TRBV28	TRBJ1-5	TGTGCCAGCAGTCCGAGACAGGGGGCTTTTGGCAATCAGCCCCAGCATTTT	CASSPRQGAFGNQPQHF
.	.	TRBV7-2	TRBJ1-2	TGTGCCAGCAGCTTAGCGGGGGCGGGCGGAGAGGGCTACACCTTC	CASSLAGAGGEGYTF
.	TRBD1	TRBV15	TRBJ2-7	TGTGCCACCAGCAGACACAACAACCCCGGGACAGGGTCTTTCGAGCAGTACTTC	CATSRHNNPGTGSFEQYF
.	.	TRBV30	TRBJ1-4	TGTGCCCTACAGGGTGTACAGGAAAAACTGTTTTTT	CALQGVQEKLFF
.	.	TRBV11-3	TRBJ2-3	TGTGCCAGCAGCTTAGGTGGGTCCGGGGCGCAGTATTTT	CASSLGGSGAQYF
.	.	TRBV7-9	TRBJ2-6	TGTGCCAGCAGCTCCCGCAGGGTTTCCGGGGCCAACGTCCTGACTTTC	CASSSRRVSGANVLTF
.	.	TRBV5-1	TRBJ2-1	TGCGCCAGCACTGCCGATAGCTCCTACAATGAGCAGTTCTTC	CASTADSSYNEQFF
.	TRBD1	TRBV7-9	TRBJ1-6	TGTGCCAGCAGCTTGGGGACAGGGAGGTCCTATAATTCACCCCTCCACTTT	CASSLGTGRSYNSPLHF
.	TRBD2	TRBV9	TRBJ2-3	TGTGCCAGCAGCGCGACTAGCGGGAGCCCCACAGATACGCAGTATTTT	CASSATSGSPTDTQYF
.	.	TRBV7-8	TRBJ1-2	TGTGCCAGCAGCTATCTAAATAACTATGGCTACACCTTC	CASSYLNNYGYTF
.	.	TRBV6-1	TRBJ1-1	TGTGCCAGCAGTGAAGCCCAGGGGGAAGCTTTCTTT	CASSEAQGEAFF
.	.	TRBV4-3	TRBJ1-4	TGCGCCAGCAGCCAAGATCCCAGGGCAGGGGAAAAACTGTTTTTT	CASSQDPRAGEKLFF
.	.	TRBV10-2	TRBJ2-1	TGCGCCAGCAGCAGGGGGGCTAGCGGGTCGGTGTCCTATGAGCAGTTCTTC	CASSRGASGSVSYEQFF
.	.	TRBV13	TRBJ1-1	TGTGCCAGCAGCTTGGGGCCTGGTACGAACACTGAAGCTTTCTTT	CASSLGPGTNTEAFF
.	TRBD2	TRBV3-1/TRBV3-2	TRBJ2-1	TGTGCCAGCAGCCAGGCGGGACTAGCGGGAGGGTCCTACAATGAGCAGTTCTTC	CASSQAGLAGGSYNEQFF
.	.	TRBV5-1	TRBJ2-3	TGCGCCAGCAGTTATAAAACAGATACGCAGTATTTT	CASSYKTDTQYF
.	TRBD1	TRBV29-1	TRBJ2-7	TGCAGCGTTGAGACAGGGAGCTACGAGCAGTACTTC	CSVETGSYEQYF
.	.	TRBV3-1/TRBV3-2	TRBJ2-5	TGTGCCAGCAGCCAACAGGGCGCGGAGACCCAGTACTTC	CASSQQGAETQYF
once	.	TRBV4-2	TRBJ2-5	TGTGCCAGCAGCCCCTCCGTCGGGTCTGGAGAGACCCAGTACTTC	CASSPSVGSGETQYF
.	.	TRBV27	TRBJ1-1	TGTGCCAGCAGTCTCTCGACAGGAAACACTGAAGCTTTCTTT	CASSLSTGNTEAFF
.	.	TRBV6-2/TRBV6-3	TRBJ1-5	TGTGCCAGCAGTTACTCGGGGTGGGAGTCTCATCAGCCCCAGCATTTT	CASSYSGWESHQPQHF